A selection of T cell receptor beta chains follows, all from one sample in a study of cytomegalovirus exposure and HLA in healthy donors. Data came from immunoSEQ multiplex PCR; TCRdb stores just in-frame clones and leaves some out. Among 170,000 or so clones listed, 80% were seen once. The sequencing input was PBMCs. Every receptor here comes from a middle-aged man in good health and CMV-seronegative. Each CDR3 is given with its conserved first and last residue. D genes are given only for firm matches. Some rows mark clone size as missing; the rest say once, few, many or name a class of expanded clone.

TRBJ2-6 | TRBV4-3 | - | - | CASSQEEGSGANVLTF | TGCGCCAGCAGCCAGGAGGAGGGGTCTGGGGCCAACGTCCTGACTTTC
TRBJ1-2 | TRBV19 | - | TRBD1 | CASSSTGGSGYTF | TGTGCCAGTAGTTCTACAGGGGGCAGTGGCTACACCTTC
TRBJ2-1 | TRBV7-9 | - | - | CASSLVGNEQFF | TGTGCCAGCAGCTTAGTCGGGAATGAGCAGTTCTTC
TRBJ1-4 | TRBV5-1 | once | TRBD1 | CASRVQGAPGEKLFF | TGCGCCAGCAGGGTACAGGGGGCGCCGGGGGAAAAACTGTTTTTT
TRBJ2-1 | TRBV4-3 | once | - | CASSQDLGSRNEQFF | TGCGCCAGCAGCCAAGATCTCGGGAGTAGAAATGAGCAGTTCTTC
TRBJ1-2 | TRBV12-5 | - | - | CASGLVGVFGYTF | TGTGCTAGTGGTTTGGTAGGGGTGTTTGGCTACACCTTC
TRBJ1-2 | TRBV10-3 | - | - | CAISERRQPYGYTF | TGTGCCATCAGTGAAAGGAGGCAGCCCTATGGCTACACCTTC
TRBJ2-1 | TRBV6-5 | - | TRBD2 | CASSPGRESGNEQFF | TGTGCCAGCAGTCCTGGGCGGGAGTCCGGGAATGAGCAGTTCTTC
TRBJ2-7 | TRBV7-8 | - | TRBD2 | CASSPYSGGEAYEQYF | TGTGCCAGCAGCCCTTATAGCGGGGGGGAAGCCTACGAGCAGTACTTC
TRBJ2-3 | TRBV11-3 | - | - | CASIRGSTAGTQYF | TGTGCCAGTATTAGGGGGAGTACGGCCGGTACGCAGTATTTT
TRBJ1-5 | TRBV15 | - | - | CATSRDPTWGRGNQPQHF | TGTGCCACCAGCAGAGATCCCACCTGGGGCAGGGGAAATCAGCCCCAGCATTTT
TRBJ2-7 | TRBV19 | - | TRBD1 | CASSTPLMTGAYEQYF | TGTGCCAGTAGTACCCCCCTCATGACAGGGGCCTACGAGCAGTACTTC
TRBJ1-1 | TRBV7-3 | - | TRBD1 | CASSAYRDRGRDTEAFF | TGTGCCAGCAGCGCATACCGGGACAGGGGGCGGGACACTGAAGCTTTCTTT
TRBJ2-1 | TRBV6-1 | few | TRBD2 | CATRGGPPNEQFF | TGTGCCACCCGGGGGGGCCCTCCTAATGAGCAGTTCTTC
TRBJ2-1 | TRBV14 | - | - | CASSPPGLMNNEQFF | TGTGCCAGCAGCCCCCCGGGACTCATGAACAATGAGCAGTTCTTC